The clone carrying this TCR beta chain has more than one count but fewer than ten. The data were obtained in a study of CD8+CD57+ T cells in acquired aplastic anemia. Study-wide background: Mean DNA quantity obtained from sorted CD4+ and CD8+ cells was 3 to 4 ug.

The template for TCR beta VDJ and CDR3 sequence profiling was genomic DNA. Each CDR3 protein is one row after TCRdb ran MiXCR on the reads. This repertoire shows more than 250,000 distinct CDR3 sequences, roughly 82% found once; its top ten account for approximately 40%. All patients picked for sequencing had shown, by flow cytometry, an expansion of CD8+CD57+ cells. Among the patients, all had severe acquired aplastic anemia. Patients had undergone no therapy by the time their blood was sampled. The sequence was obtained from a human donor with aplastic anemia. Sequences were obtained from sorted CD4+, CD8+, or CD8+CD57+ T cells (not recorded which) from PBMCs.

CDR3 in DNA: TGTGCCAGCAGCTTGGCCGCAACAGATACGCAGTATTTT. It translates to CASSLAATDTQYF. This chain joins TRBV5-6 and TRBJ2-3, with D unclear. CDR1 and CDR2 (germline): SGHDT, YYEEEE. Trimming shortened V by 0 bases and J by 3 bases, and 5 bases separated the two germline ends. This CDR3 region has 13 residues.